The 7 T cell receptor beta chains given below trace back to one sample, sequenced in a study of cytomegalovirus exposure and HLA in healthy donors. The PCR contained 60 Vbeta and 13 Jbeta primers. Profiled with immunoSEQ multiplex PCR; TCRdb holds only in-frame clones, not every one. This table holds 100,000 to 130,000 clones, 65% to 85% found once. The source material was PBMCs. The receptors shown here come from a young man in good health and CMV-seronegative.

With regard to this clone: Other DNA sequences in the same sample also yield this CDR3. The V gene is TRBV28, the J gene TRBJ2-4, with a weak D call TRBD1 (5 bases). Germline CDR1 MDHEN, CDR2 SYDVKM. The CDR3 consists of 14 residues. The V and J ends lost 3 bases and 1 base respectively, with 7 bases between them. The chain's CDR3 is CASSLSGAKNIQYF. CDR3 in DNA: TGTGCCAGCAGTTTGTCAGGGGCCAAAAACATTCAGTACTTC.

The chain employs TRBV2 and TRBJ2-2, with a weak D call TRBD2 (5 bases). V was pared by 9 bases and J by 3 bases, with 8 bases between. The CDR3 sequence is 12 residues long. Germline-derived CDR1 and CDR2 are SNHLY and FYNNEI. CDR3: CASTRYTGELFF. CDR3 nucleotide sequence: TGTGCCAGTACTAGATACACCGGGGAGCTGTTTTTT.

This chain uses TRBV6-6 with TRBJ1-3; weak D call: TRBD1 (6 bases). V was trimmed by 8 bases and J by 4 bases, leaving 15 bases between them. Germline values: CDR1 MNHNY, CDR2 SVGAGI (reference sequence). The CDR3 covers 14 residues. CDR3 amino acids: CASATGKGGNTIYF. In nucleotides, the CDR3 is TGTGCCAGCGCCACAGGGAAGGGAGGAAACACCATATATTTT.

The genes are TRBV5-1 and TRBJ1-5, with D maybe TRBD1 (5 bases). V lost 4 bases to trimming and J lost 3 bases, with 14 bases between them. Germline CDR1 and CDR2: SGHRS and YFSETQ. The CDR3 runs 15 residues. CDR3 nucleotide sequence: TGCGCCAGCAGCCCCGTCGACAGCTACAATCAGCCCCAGCATTTT. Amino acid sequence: CASSPVDSYNQPQHF.

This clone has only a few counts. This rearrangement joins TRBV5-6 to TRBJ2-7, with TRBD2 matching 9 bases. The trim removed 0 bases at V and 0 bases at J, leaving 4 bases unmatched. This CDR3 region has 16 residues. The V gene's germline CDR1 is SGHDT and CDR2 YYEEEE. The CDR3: CASSLVAGGTSYEQYF. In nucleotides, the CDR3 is TGTGCCAGCAGCTTGGTCGCGGGAGGGACCTCCTACGAGCAGTACTTC. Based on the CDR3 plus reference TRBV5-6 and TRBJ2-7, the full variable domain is DAGVTQSPTHLIKTRGQQVTLRCSPKSGHDTVSWYQQALGQGPQFIFQYYEEEERQRGNFPDRFSGHQFPNYSSELNVNALLLGDSALYLCASSLVAGGTSYEQYFGPGTRLTVT.

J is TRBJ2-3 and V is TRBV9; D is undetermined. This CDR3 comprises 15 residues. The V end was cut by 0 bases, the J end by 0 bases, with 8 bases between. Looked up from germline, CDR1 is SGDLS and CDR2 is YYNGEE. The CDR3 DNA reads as TGTGCCAGCAGCGTAGGGAGCTGGAGCACAGATACGCAGTATTTT. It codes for CASSVGSWSTDTQYF.

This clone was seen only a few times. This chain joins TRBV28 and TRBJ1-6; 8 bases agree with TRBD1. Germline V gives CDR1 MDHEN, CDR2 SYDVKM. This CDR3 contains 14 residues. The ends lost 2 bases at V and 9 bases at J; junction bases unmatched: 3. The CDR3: CASSLADRVSPLHF. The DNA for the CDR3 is TGTGCCAGCAGTTTAGCGGACAGGGTTTCACCCCTCCACTTT.